Sequencing of this T cell receptor (beta chain) was carried out in a study of CXCR3-negative and CXCR3-positive naive CD8 T cells. Regarding the study as a whole: The TRB CDR3s that CXCR3-positive naive cells carried were more hydrophobic than those of CXCR3-negative naive cells.

The libraries of TRB cDNA were constructed through 5' RACE using UMI labels. TCRdb reprocessed the 5' RACE reads and reports one entry per CDR3 protein, with no DNA. The sample totals 75,000 to 100,000 distinct CDR3 sequences. About this clonotype: Its antigen is still unknown.

Per the germline V gene, CDR1 is DFQATT and CDR2 is SNEGSKA (reference sequence). CDR3 length: 14 amino acids. The sequence derives from a human donor in good health. Some clones in this sample may be carry-over from other donors' samples. The material sequenced was naive CXCR3+ CD8+ T cells from blood. Subset denoted: CD45RO-CCR7+CD27+CD95- naive CD8+ T cells expressing CXCR3 (TNR3+). The chain couples TRBV20-1 to TRBJ2-5; the D call from TCRdb, TRBD1, cannot be confirmed without DNA. CDR3 amino acids: CSADRGADQETQYF.